The source of this T cell receptor beta chain is a study of Ad26.COV2.S vaccination and SARS-CoV-2 variants. The CDR3 totals 17 residues. Per the germline V gene, CDR1 is ENHRY and CDR2 is SYGVKD. J lost 6 bases, V lost 0 bases, and 7 bases had no gene match. The protocol was immunoSEQ multiplex PCR, while the TCRdb copy is restricted to in-frame clones and leaves out a portion. Among hundreds of thousands of clones listed, about 91% were seen once. Study-wide results and limits: Vaccine recipients surpassed placebo recipients in spike-specific TCR breadth. The TCR breadth and depth analyses may have produced an underestimate of total T cell responses. Substantial breadth was reported for post-vaccination spike-specific CD8+ and CD4+ T cells. Breadth of non-spike TCRs did not differ between vaccinees and placebo recipients.

Details on this clone: The antigen remains unidentified.

This rearrangement joins TRBV10-3 to TRBJ2-2, with 10 bases fitting TRBD1. This TCR derives from a human donor who had recovered from COVID-19. The sample in question was peripheral blood, obtained after recovery from COVID-19. The CDR3 region is CAISESTGTGESGELFF. The CDR3 bases are TGTGCCATCAGTGAGTCAACCGGGACAGGGGAGTCCGGGGAGCTGTTTTTT.